Listed here is a single TCR beta chain. Its target antigen remains unknown. No per-base quality is available; no much larger clone lies one base away. The data were obtained in a study of CD8 T cells in Susac syndrome (dated by TCRdb to between 2018 and 2021). About the full investigation: Repertoire sequencing was used to test whether CD8+ T cell activation and differentiation in Susac syndrome was antigen driven. The study compared CD8+ T cell repertoire clonality among 12 healthy donors, 14 Susac syndrome patients and fewer than 19 multiple sclerosis patients.

High-throughput TCR beta sequencing profiled peripheral blood CD8+ and CD4+ T cells from healthy donors, Susac syndrome patients and multiple sclerosis patients. Treatment-naive patients with stable or active relapsing-remitting disease fulfilling revised McDonald criteria were used as multiple sclerosis controls. Bulk CD8+ and CD4+ T cells were purified by magnetic negative isolation, while CD8+ TEMRA cells were enriched using FACS. Blood was drawn into EDTA tubes, processed within 24 hours, and PBMCs were isolated by density gradient centrifugation. PBMCs intended for TCR sequencing were cryopreserved in liquid nitrogen and thawed later in a water bath at 37 degrees C. A purity of at least 90% was achieved for sorted or isolated CD4+, CD8+ and CD8+ TEMRA cells. Counted from cysteine to phenylalanine, this CDR3 has 15 amino acids. The sequence is cut down to CDR3 DNA, 45 bases in frame from base 1. The germline V end is reduced by 2 bases and the J end by 4 bases; junction bases left unmatched: 4. CDR1 SNHLY and CDR2 FYNNEI are derived from the germline V gene.

RNA was extracted using the RNeasy kit, and about 0.45 to 1 microgram was reverse transcribed with random hexamers. TCR beta CDR3 regions were amplified with the immunoSEQ multiplex PCR assay covering 54 Vbeta and 13 Jbeta segments. PCR amplification bias was corrected by using a synthetic template baseline for primer optimization and computational correction. Concerning the study's data processing: Reads were assigned to V, D and J genes according to IMGT and analyzed in immunoSEQ Analyzer, with only productive sequences retained. Clonality was computed as one minus Shannon entropy normalized by log2 of the number of productive unique sequences. For each patient and control, public and private clones were evaluated among the 100 most prevalent clones. Clones were defined as Susac-specific if absent from the healthy and MS cohorts, from 1052 published viral clones and from other ImmuneACCESS disease sequences. TCRdb trimmed public reads at Q25 via fastp, called clones via MiXCR and kept in-frame beta chains. Each entry merges the rows of one CDR3 protein and shows their most common DNA and genes. It is TCRdb's table, rather than the study itself, that gives the V and J calls and clone size. Within this sample are some 300,000 distinct CDR3 sequences, with roughly 85% of them counted one time only. About 0.22% of the sample belongs to the ten largest clones.

The paper as a whole reports these results and caveats: The study acknowledged that relatively few individuals were included in the TCR sequencing and HLA analysis.

The receptor was isolated from a human donor with multiple sclerosis. This receptor chain uses TRBV2 and TRBJ1-3; the central 8 bases match TRBD1. Sequencing was performed on CD8+ T cells from PBMCs. The sequence in DNA is TGTGCCAGCAGTGAATACAGGGGGTTCGGAAACACCATATATTTT. Protein translation: CASSEYRGFGNTIYF. When the CDR3 is completed using the reference TRBV2 and TRBJ1-3 genes on either side, the full variable domain is EPEVTQTPSHQVTQMGQEVILRCVPISNHLYFYWYRQILGQKVEFLVSFYNNEISEKSEIFDDQFSVERPDGSNFTLKIRSTKLEDSAMYFCASSEYRGFGNTIYFGEGSWLTVV.